The next 25 T cell receptor beta chains were all read from a single sample in a study of T-cell memory formation after mild COVID-19. TCRdb analysed the 5' RACE reads with MiXCR anew, one entry per CDR3 protein. The sample lists 430,000 or so distinct CDR3 sequences; around 25% were seen once. The sequenced sample consisted of PBMCs or a T cell subset sorted from them (not recorded which). Every receptor here comes from an adult woman who had mild COVID-19 (a few samples of this study predate the infection). Cell type and time point are not known.

This clonotype was seen more than once but under ten times. The rearrangement links TRBV4-2 to TRBJ2-5; D perhaps matches TRBD2 (6 bases). Trimming left V 1 base short and J 2 bases short, with 23 bases between. This CDR3 spans 19 amino acids. Germline CDR1 is LGHNA and CDR2 is YNFKEQ. CDR3 sequence: CASSQGGVGSGGLQETQYF. DNA of the CDR3: TGTGCCAGCAGCCAAGGGGGCGTGGGTAGCGGCGGACTTCAAGAGACCCAGTACTTC.

Written as DNA, the CDR3 is TGTGCCAGCAGCTTGGGTGTCTATGAGCAGTTCTTC. As protein: CASSLGVYEQFF. The chain joins TRBV5-5 to TRBJ2-1, with no clear D. The germline V gene has CDR1 SGHKS and CDR2 YYEKEE (reference sequence). The CDR3 contains 12 residues. Deletions cut 0 bases from V and 8 bases from J, with 6 bases between.

The chain has TRBV20-1 and TRBJ1-1; no definite D call. The V and J ends lost 3 bases and 1 base respectively, with 15 bases between them. From germline, CDR1 is DFQATT and CDR2 SNEGSKA (reference sequence). The CDR3 is 15 residues long. The CDR3 is CSARAPNEANTEAFF. The CDR3 DNA reads as TGCAGTGCTAGGGCCCCGAATGAGGCGAACACTGAAGCTTTCTTT.

This clonotype has only a few counts. The chain recombines TRBV7-9 with TRBJ2-3; D is perhaps TRBD2 (6 bases). The V and J ends lost 6 bases and 0 bases respectively, with 10 bases between them. CDR3 length equals 14 residues. The germline CDR1 and CDR2 sequences are SEHNR and FQNEAQ (reference sequence). The CDR3 nucleotides read TGTGCCAGCAGACCGGGGACTAGCACAGATACGCAGTATTTT. Protein sequence: CASRPGTSTDTQYF.

CDR3 DNA sequence: TGTGCCACCAGTGATTCCTGGACAGGGCAATCCGAGCAGTACTTC. It codes for CATSDSWTGQSEQYF. The rearrangement joins TRBV24-1 to TRBJ2-7; 8 bases agree with TRBD1. The trim removed 2 bases at V and 6 bases at J, leaving 8 bases unmatched. Germline lookup yields CDR1 KGHDR and CDR2 SFDVKD. The CDR3 extends over 15 amino acids.

This clonotype was detected only a few times. This chain connects TRBV5-6 to TRBJ2-7; D unresolved. CDR1 SGHDT and CDR2 YYEEEE come from the germline V gene. This CDR3 region has 14 residues. The V gene lost 5 bases and the J gene lost 3 bases, with 15 bases spanning the gap. CDR3 nucleotide sequence: TGTGCCAGCAGTTCCTCCCAAACCCTCTACGAGCAGTACTTC. Residues: CASSSSQTLYEQYF.

V is TRBV19 and J is TRBJ1-1; tentative D call: TRBD1 (5 bases). Trimming pared 5 bases from V and 4 bases from J, leaving 11 bases between. This CDR3 has 13 amino acids. Per germline, CDR1 LNHDA and CDR2 SQIVND (reference sequence). In DNA, the CDR3 is TGTGCCAGTAGTGGGGACGTTGGCACTGAAGCTTTCTTT. Translated: CASSGDVGTEAFF.

The table lists this clonotype with a few counts. The genes are TRBV20-1 and TRBJ2-7; perhaps TRBD2 as D (6 bases). The CDR3 spans 14 residues. From germline, CDR1 is DFQATT and CDR2 SNEGSKA (reference sequence). Trimming pared 2 bases from V and 5 bases from J, leaving 16 bases between. The CDR3 DNA reads TGCAGTGCTAGATCGGCCGAGGGAGGTGACGAGCAGTACTTC. This sequence encodes CSARSAEGGDEQYF.

V is TRBV5-5 and J is TRBJ1-5, with D tentatively TRBD1 (5 bases). CDR1 and CDR2 from the germline V gene are SGHKS and YYEKEE (reference sequence). The length of the CDR3 is 15 residues. V was clipped by 0 bases and J by 4 bases, with 11 bases between them. The chain's CDR3 is CASSLVGVGNQPQHF. DNA for the CDR3: TGTGCCAGCAGCTTGGTAGGGGTAGGGAATCAGCCCCAGCATTTT.

A note on this clonotype: An end of the junction does not agree with germline; a read error may underlie this. The J gene is TRBJ2-5, the V gene TRBV29-1; D assignment may be TRBD1 or TRBD2 (5 bases each). CDR1 is SQVTM, CDR2 ANQGSEA, per germline. This CDR3 has 12 amino acids. The CDR3 spells CSFDRGQETQYF. The CDR3 DNA follows: TGCAGCTTTGACAGAGGGCAAGAGACCCAGTACTTC.

This chain uses TRBV7-2 with TRBJ2-5; no reliable D call. Germline CDR1 and CDR2: SGHTA and FQGNSA. V was cut by 4 bases and J by 0 bases, with 6 bases left in between. The length of the CDR3 is 13 residues. CDR3: CASSSHNQETQYF. The CDR3 nucleotides are TGTGCCAGCAGCTCGCACAACCAAGAGACCCAGTACTTC.

This clonotype was seen more than once but under ten times. The chain links TRBV7-9 to TRBJ2-3; the D gene could be TRBD1 or TRBD2 (6 bases each). The germline V gene has CDR1 SEHNR and CDR2 FQNEAQ (reference sequence). V lost 4 bases, J lost 0 bases, and 14 bases lay in between. The CDR3 loop spans 16 amino acids. CDR3 in DNA: TGTGCCAGCAGCTCTAAAGGGGGGAGCAGCACAGATACGCAGTATTTT. Protein: CASSSKGGSSTDTQYF.

The V call is TRBV9, the J call TRBJ2-7, with D maybe TRBD1 (5 bases). The CDR3 is 16 residues long. In germline, CDR1 is SGDLS, CDR2 YYNGEE. The V end was cut by 0 bases, the J end by 2 bases, with 15 bases between. The CDR3 DNA sequence: TGTGCCAGCAGCGTAGATCCCATCGCAGGGACCTACGAGCAGTACTTC. It yields the protein CASSVDPIAGTYEQYF.

This clonotype has ten or more counts. The chain is built from TRBV5-1 and TRBJ1-1, with D unclear. This CDR3 has 11 residues. Germline CDR1 is SGHRS and CDR2 is YFSETQ. V lost 3 bases to trimming and J lost 1 base, with 1 base between them. The CDR3 nucleotides are TGCGCCAGCAGCTCGAACACTGAAGCTTTCTTT. Protein sequence: CASSSNTEAFF.

The chain carries TRBV5-1 and TRBJ2-6; TRBD1 matches 7 bases. J lost 0 bases, V lost 4 bases, and 10 bases had no gene match. Germline CDR1 reads SGHRS; CDR2 reads YFSETQ. The CDR3 totals 18 residues. CDR3 coding DNA: TGCGCCAGCAGCGCGCGGACAGGAGAGTACTCTGGGGCCAACGTCCTGACTTTC. This sequence encodes CASSARTGEYSGANVLTF.

In this sample, this clonotype turned up a few times. This CDR3 is CASSLVPGQGYEQYF. The CDR3 coding sequence is TGTGCCAGCAGCTTAGTCCCGGGACAGGGGTACGAGCAGTACTTC. The V and J genes are TRBV7-3 and TRBJ2-7; TRBD1 matches at 10 bases. V was clipped by 2 bases and J by 4 bases; unmatched bases: 5. This CDR3 region has 15 residues. Per germline, CDR1 SGHTA and CDR2 FQGTGA.

This clonotype was found once. A read error is possible here, since a much larger clone lies one base away. CDR3 in DNA: TGTGCCAGCAGCTTAGCTACAGGCTACCACGAGACCCAGTACTTC. Translation: CASSLATGYHETQYF. This chain joins TRBV7-2 and TRBJ2-5; a possible D gene is TRBD1 (5 bases). CDR3 length equals 15 residues. Germline-derived CDR1 and CDR2 are SGHTA and FQGNSA.

The chain recombines TRBV6-2 or TRBV6-3 with TRBJ2-1; 9 bases line up with TRBD1. Germline CDR1 is MNHEY and CDR2 is SVGEGT. Trimming cost V 2 bases and J 9 bases; bases outside gene matches: 5. The CDR3 has 14 amino acids. CDR3 sequence: CASSYGTGYGEQFF. The CDR3 DNA follows: TGTGCCAGCAGTTACGGGACAGGGTACGGTGAGCAGTTCTTC.

There are a few counts of this clonotype. The chain combines TRBV4-3 with TRBJ1-3, with TRBD1 as a possible D gene (5 bases). V was shortened by 0 bases and J by 1 base, with 7 bases between the two germline ends. Germline V gene sequence: CDR1 LGHNA, CDR2 YSLEER. CDR3 length: 15 amino acids. CDR3 sequence reads: CASSQDGGSGNTIYF. The CDR3 coding sequence is TGCGCCAGCAGCCAAGATGGGGGATCTGGAAACACCATATATTTT.

This clonotype was recorded at least ten times. The rearrangement links TRBV5-6 to TRBJ2-5, with TRBD1 matching 10 bases. This CDR3 is built from 17 residues. The germline V gene encodes CDR1 SGHDT and CDR2 YYEEEE. The junction had 10 bases not matched to a gene; V was cut back by 0 bases and J by 5 bases. The CDR3 protein is CASSLGWDDRGHETQYF. The CDR3 DNA reads TGTGCCAGCAGCTTGGGATGGGACGACAGGGGGCACGAGACCCAGTACTTC.

This clonotype has just a few counts. The V call is TRBV4-1, the J call TRBJ2-2; D not resolved. The germline CDR1 and CDR2 sequences are MGHRA and YSYEKL. The CDR3 contains 14 residues. Trimming removed 4 bases from V and 6 bases from J, with 12 bases in between. The CDR3 sequence: CASSRRFMSGELFF. CDR3 in DNA: TGCGCCAGCAGCCGCAGATTTATGTCCGGGGAGCTGTTTTTT.

This clonotype was seen more than once but under ten times. The V call is TRBV28, the J call TRBJ2-7; a weak D match, TRBD2 (5 bases). Trimming stripped 6 bases from V and 7 bases from J, with 19 bases between. This CDR3 is built from 14 residues. Germline lookup yields CDR1 MDHEN and CDR2 SYDVKM. The CDR3 spells CASRMEVGAEEQYF. The CDR3 nucleotides are TGTGCCAGCAGGATGGAGGTGGGCGCGGAAGAGCAGTACTTC.

The chain joins TRBV5-1 to TRBJ2-2; 8 nucleotides agree with TRBD1. The CDR3 covers 14 residues. Germline V lookup: CDR1 SGHRS, CDR2 YFSETQ. Losses at the gene ends were 5 bases for V and 6 bases for J; bases not matched to a gene: 6. CDR3 DNA sequence: TGCGCCAGCAGGCACGGGACAGGCCCCGGGGAGCTGTTTTTT. Its protein product is CASRHGTGPGELFF.

The rearrangement links TRBV7-9 to TRBJ2-1, with D tentatively TRBD1 (5 bases). CDR1 and CDR2 from the germline V gene are SEHNR and FQNEAQ (reference sequence). CDR3 length: 13 amino acids. Trimming shortened V by 5 bases and J by 5 bases, and 10 bases separated the two germline ends. The CDR3, as DNA: TGTGCCAGCAGCGAAGACAGCGACAATGAGCAGTTCTTC. Amino acid sequence: CASSEDSDNEQFF.

CDR3 DNA: TGTGCCAGCAGCCAAGATAGGTGGGACAGGGACTCTGGGGCCAACGTCCTGACTTTC. It encodes CASSQDRWDRDSGANVLTF. The chain has TRBV3-1 and TRBJ2-6; 9 positions match TRBD1. The ends lost 0 bases at V and 0 bases at J; junction bases unmatched: 6. This CDR3 comprises 19 residues. Germline CDR1 LGHDT, CDR2 YNNKEL (reference sequence).